Listed below are T cell receptor beta chains from one sample, sequenced in a study of metastatic and nonmetastatic thyroid tumors. TCRdb re-analyzed the PCR reads through MiXCR. The table has about 6,500 clones, around 37% seen once. Sequencing input: adjacent normal tissue. These TCRs come from a female donor with papillary thyroid cancer or a benign thyroid nodule (not recorded which). Some clones in this sample may be carry-over from other donors' samples. The CDR3 runs from the conserved cysteine through the conserved F or W. The order of the fields is clone size, J gene, V gene, D gene, CDR3 DNA, CDR3 protein. D genes are given only for firm matches. For some rows the clone size is stated as once, few or many, or as a class when expanded; others skip it.

clone size: many; J gene: TRBJ2-5; V gene: TRBV3-1; D gene: -; CDR3 DNA: TGTGCCAGCAGCCAGGTAGCGGCTGGCGAGACCCAGTACTTC; CDR3 protein: CASSQVAAGETQYF
clone size: -; J gene: TRBJ2-2; V gene: TRBV5-1; D gene: TRBD2; CDR3 DNA: TGCGCCAGCAGCACCAGCGGGAGTTTAGCCGGGGAGCTGTTTTTT; CDR3 protein: CASSTSGSLAGELFF
clone size: few; J gene: TRBJ2-3; V gene: TRBV19; D gene: TRBD2; CDR3 DNA: TGTGCCAGTGGGACTAGCGGTGCAGATACGCAGTATTTT; CDR3 protein: CASGTSGADTQYF
clone size: few; J gene: TRBJ1-4; V gene: TRBV25-1; D gene: -; CDR3 DNA: TGTGCCAGCAGTCTAGGGACGACAGGCCTAGAAAAACTGTTTTTT; CDR3 protein: CASSLGTTGLEKLFF
clone size: large; J gene: TRBJ2-1; V gene: TRBV19; D gene: -; CDR3 DNA: TGTGCCAGTAATAAGGGATACAATGAGCAGTTCTTC; CDR3 protein: CASNKGYNEQFF
clone size: -; J gene: TRBJ2-7; V gene: TRBV30; D gene: -; CDR3 DNA: TGTGCCTGGAGTGTATTCATGGGGCCCCGCGAGCAGTACTTC; CDR3 protein: CAWSVFMGPREQYF
clone size: -; J gene: TRBJ2-2; V gene: TRBV11-1; D gene: TRBD2; CDR3 DNA: TGTGCCAGCAGCGAGGGACTAGCGGAGAACACCGGGGAGCTGTTTTTT; CDR3 protein: CASSEGLAENTGELFF
clone size: -; J gene: TRBJ1-2; V gene: TRBV11-1; D gene: TRBD1; CDR3 DNA: TGTGCCAGCAGCCCCGGACAGGGACGGCGATCGGACTATGGCTACACCTTC; CDR3 protein: CASSPGQGRRSDYGYTF
clone size: -; J gene: TRBJ2-3; V gene: TRBV27; D gene: -; CDR3 DNA: TGTGCCAGCAGTTTGTTCCGGGGGGATACGCAGTATTTT; CDR3 protein: CASSLFRGDTQYF
clone size: -; J gene: TRBJ2-7; V gene: TRBV11-3; D gene: TRBD2; CDR3 DNA: TGTGCCAGCAGCTTAACTAGCGGGGCCTACGAGCAGTACTTC; CDR3 protein: CASSLTSGAYEQYF
clone size: -; J gene: TRBJ2-7; V gene: TRBV6-2/TRBV6-3; D gene: -; CDR3 DNA: TGTGCCAGCAGTTACAGCTCAGGGCCCCTCGTCTCCTACGAGCAGTACTTT; CDR3 protein: CASSYSSGPLVSYEQYF
clone size: few; J gene: TRBJ1-3; V gene: TRBV6-1; D gene: -; CDR3 DNA: TGTGCCAGCAGCCCAGACGGAGACTCTGGAAACACCATATATTTT; CDR3 protein: CASSPDGDSGNTIYF
clone size: few; J gene: TRBJ2-5; V gene: TRBV12-3/TRBV12-4; D gene: -; CDR3 DNA: TGTGCCAGCAGGGCAGAGACCCAGTACTTC; CDR3 protein: CASRAETQYF
clone size: -; J gene: TRBJ2-7; V gene: TRBV20-1; D gene: TRBD1; CDR3 DNA: TGCAGTGCTAGACAATGGACAGGGGTTAACGAGCAGTACTTC; CDR3 protein: CSARQWTGVNEQYF
clone size: medium-sized; J gene: TRBJ2-1; V gene: TRBV3-1; D gene: -; CDR3 DNA: TGTGCCAGCAGCCAAGAACGGAGAAAGACGTTCTTC; CDR3 protein: CASSQERRKTFF
clone size: few; J gene: TRBJ1-5; V gene: TRBV6-1; D gene: -; CDR3 DNA: TGTGCCAGCAGTGAAGCCCTGGGTCAGCCCCAGCATTTT; CDR3 protein: CASSEALGQPQHF
clone size: few; J gene: TRBJ2-1; V gene: TRBV7-3; D gene: TRBD2; CDR3 DNA: TGTGCCAGCAGCTTAATGGGGACTAGCGGGTGGCGGGTCTTCAATGAGCAGTTCTTC; CDR3 protein: CASSLMGTSGWRVFNEQFF
clone size: -; J gene: TRBJ1-6; V gene: TRBV6-1; D gene: -; CDR3 DNA: TGTGCCGGGCACAGGGTGAGGGACTCACCCCTCCACTTT; CDR3 protein: CAGHRVRDSPLHF
clone size: few; J gene: TRBJ1-5; V gene: TRBV6-1; D gene: -; CDR3 DNA: TGTGCCAGCAGCAACCGTGACCCTTCGGGGAATCAGCCCCAGCATTTT; CDR3 protein: CASSNRDPSGNQPQHF
clone size: once; J gene: TRBJ2-7; V gene: TRBV9; D gene: -; CDR3 DNA: TGTGCCAGCAGCGTAACAGGGAATGCGACCGCGTACGAGCAGTACTTC; CDR3 protein: CASSVTGNATAYEQYF
clone size: -; J gene: TRBJ2-7; V gene: TRBV19; D gene: -; CDR3 DNA: TGTGCCAGTAGCCTCCTTCCCCCGAGCAAGGCTCACCCGGGCCACGAGCAGTACTTC; CDR3 protein: CASSLLPPSKAHPGHEQYF
clone size: -; J gene: TRBJ2-1; V gene: TRBV7-3; D gene: TRBD2; CDR3 DNA: TGTGCCAGCAGCTTAACGGCGGGGGGGTTAGTCAATGAGCAGTTCTTC; CDR3 protein: CASSLTAGGLVNEQFF
clone size: few; J gene: TRBJ2-5; V gene: TRBV27; D gene: -; CDR3 DNA: TGTGCCAGCACCCTAGGGGAGACCCAGTACTTC; CDR3 protein: CASTLGETQYF
clone size: -; J gene: TRBJ2-7; V gene: TRBV11-3; D gene: TRBD2; CDR3 DNA: TGTGCCAGCAGCTTAGGAGGTAGGGGACTAGCGGGAGGGCCCTACGTGGAGCAGTACTTC; CDR3 protein: CASSLGGRGLAGGPYVEQYF
clone size: -; J gene: TRBJ1-2; V gene: TRBV6-2/TRBV6-3; D gene: -; CDR3 DNA: TGTGCCAGCCTCAGAGAAGAGACCGATGTCTACACCTTC; CDR3 protein: CASLREETDVYTF
clone size: -; J gene: TRBJ2-1; V gene: TRBV20-1; D gene: -; CDR3 DNA: TGCAGTGCTAGAGATAGCGGGACAGTATACAATGAGCAGTTCTTC; CDR3 protein: CSARDSGTVYNEQFF
clone size: few; J gene: TRBJ2-6; V gene: TRBV6-1; D gene: -; CDR3 DNA: TGTGCCAGAAGTGAACTCCGGACAGTTTTATCGGGGGCCATCGTCCTGACTTTC; CDR3 protein: CARSELRTVLSGAIVLTF
clone size: few; J gene: TRBJ2-7; V gene: TRBV6-2/TRBV6-3; D gene: -; CDR3 DNA: TGTGCCAGCAGTTACTTAGGGGGGTCGTTACCCTACGAGCAGTACTTC; CDR3 protein: CASSYLGGSLPYEQYF
clone size: -; J gene: TRBJ1-2; V gene: TRBV6-1; D gene: -; CDR3 DNA: TGTGCCAGCAGACCCAGAACGGGAGCGAATATTAACTATGGCTACACCTTT; CDR3 protein: CASRPRTGANINYGYTF
clone size: -; J gene: TRBJ2-2; V gene: TRBV20-1; D gene: TRBD2; CDR3 DNA: TGCAGTGCTAGGGTACTAGCGGGACTCACCTGGGAGCTGTTTTTT; CDR3 protein: CSARVLAGLTWELFF
clone size: large; J gene: TRBJ2-7; V gene: TRBV2; D gene: TRBD1; CDR3 DNA: TGTGCCAGCAGGGACAGGGGGCTAAGCACGTACTTC; CDR3 protein: CASRDRGLSTYF
clone size: -; J gene: TRBJ2-1; V gene: TRBV27; D gene: -; CDR3 DNA: TGTGCCAGCAGTTACACTAGGATGTGGGGGAATGAGCAGTTCTTC; CDR3 protein: CASSYTRMWGNEQFF
clone size: once; J gene: TRBJ2-7; V gene: TRBV11-3; D gene: TRBD2; CDR3 DNA: TGTGCCAGCAGCCCCCGCGGGCAGCGGGACGCCTACGAGCAGTACTTC; CDR3 protein: CASSPRGQRDAYEQYF
clone size: medium-sized; J gene: TRBJ2-3; V gene: TRBV20-1; D gene: TRBD2; CDR3 DNA: TGCAGTGCTAGAGATCAGCGGCGACTAGCGGGAGTTGGGACAGATACGCAGTATTTT; CDR3 protein: CSARDQRRLAGVGTDTQYF
clone size: few; J gene: TRBJ1-5; V gene: TRBV6-1; D gene: -; CDR3 DNA: TGTGCCAGCAGCGATAGCAATCAGCCCCAGCATTTT; CDR3 protein: CASSDSNQPQHF
clone size: -; J gene: TRBJ2-7; V gene: TRBV2; D gene: TRBD1; CDR3 DNA: TGTGCCAGCAGTGGGACAGGGGGTTACTACGAGCAGTACTTC; CDR3 protein: CASSGTGGYYEQYF
clone size: few; J gene: TRBJ1-5; V gene: TRBV6-2/TRBV6-3; D gene: -; CDR3 DNA: TGTGCCAGCAGTTACTCCTCCGACGGTGTGGGGAACCAGCATTTT; CDR3 protein: CASSYSSDGVGNQHF
clone size: -; J gene: TRBJ2-7; V gene: TRBV9; D gene: -; CDR3 DNA: TGTGCCAGCAGCTCAGGGGGGGCCTACGAGCAGTACTTC; CDR3 protein: CASSSGGAYEQYF
clone size: few; J gene: TRBJ1-2; V gene: TRBV6-1; D gene: -; CDR3 DNA: TGTGCCAGCAGTGAATTCGGCGTGCGGGGGGGGTATGGCTACACCTTC; CDR3 protein: CASSEFGVRGGYGYTF
clone size: -; J gene: TRBJ1-2; V gene: TRBV6-2/TRBV6-3; D gene: -; CDR3 DNA: TGTGCCAGCAGTTACTCGAGGGCAGGGGCCCCCAACTATGGCTACACCTTC; CDR3 protein: CASSYSRAGAPNYGYTF
clone size: -; J gene: TRBJ2-7; V gene: TRBV27; D gene: -; CDR3 DNA: TGTGCCAGCAGTCCCGACGGAGTGCGTGGCGAGCAGTACTTC; CDR3 protein: CASSPDGVRGEQYF
clone size: -; J gene: TRBJ2-2; V gene: TRBV12-3/TRBV12-4; D gene: -; CDR3 DNA: TGTGCCAGCAGCCGGGGGCGGGAGTGGGCCGGGGAGCTGTTTTTT; CDR3 protein: CASSRGREWAGELFF
clone size: few; J gene: TRBJ1-3; V gene: TRBV6-6; D gene: TRBD1; CDR3 DNA: TGTGCCAGCAGTTCTCCCCATACAGGGGCGGGTGGAAACACCATATATTTT; CDR3 protein: CASSSPHTGAGGNTIYF
clone size: few; J gene: TRBJ1-6; V gene: TRBV7-8; D gene: -; CDR3 DNA: TGTGCCAGCAGCTTAGGTTCACCCCTCCACTTT; CDR3 protein: CASSLGSPLHF
clone size: few; J gene: TRBJ2-3; V gene: TRBV6-1; D gene: -; CDR3 DNA: TGTGCCAGCAGCTGGGGTTCGGCAGATACGCAGTATTTT; CDR3 protein: CASSWGSADTQYF
clone size: -; J gene: TRBJ2-7; V gene: TRBV6-2/TRBV6-3; D gene: -; CDR3 DNA: TGTGCCATCTCCCTAGGACCAGTTGGTTACGAGCAGTACTTC; CDR3 protein: CAISLGPVGYEQYF
clone size: few; J gene: TRBJ2-7; V gene: TRBV6-1; D gene: TRBD1; CDR3 DNA: TGTGCCAGCAGTGACCCCCCCGGGACAGGGACAGGCGAGCAGTACTTC; CDR3 protein: CASSDPPGTGTGEQYF
clone size: few; J gene: TRBJ2-4; V gene: TRBV6-1; D gene: TRBD1; CDR3 DNA: TGTGCCAGCAGTGAACTCCGGACAGGATCCAAAAACATTCAGTACTTC; CDR3 protein: CASSELRTGSKNIQYF
clone size: -; J gene: TRBJ2-7; V gene: TRBV6-4; D gene: -; CDR3 DNA: TGTGCCTTCTTACTAGGGGCCTCCTACGAGCAGTACTTC; CDR3 protein: CAFLLGASYEQYF
clone size: many; J gene: TRBJ2-5; V gene: TRBV6-7; D gene: TRBD2; CDR3 DNA: TGTGCCAGCACCGGACGGTGGAGGGAGGGTCAAGAGACCCAGTACTTC; CDR3 protein: CASTGRWREGQETQYF